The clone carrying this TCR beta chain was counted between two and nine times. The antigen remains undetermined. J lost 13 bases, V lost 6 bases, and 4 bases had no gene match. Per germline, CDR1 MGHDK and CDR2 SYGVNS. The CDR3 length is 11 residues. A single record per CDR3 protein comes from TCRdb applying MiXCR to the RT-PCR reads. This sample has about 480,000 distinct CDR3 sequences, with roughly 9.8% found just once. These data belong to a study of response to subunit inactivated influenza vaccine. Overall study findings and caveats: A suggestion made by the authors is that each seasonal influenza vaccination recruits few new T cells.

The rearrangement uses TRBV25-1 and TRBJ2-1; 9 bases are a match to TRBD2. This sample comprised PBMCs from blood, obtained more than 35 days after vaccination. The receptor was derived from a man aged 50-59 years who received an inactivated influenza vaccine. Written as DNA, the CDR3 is TGTGCCAGCAGCTCCGGGACTAGCCAGTTCTTC. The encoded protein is CASSSGTSQFF.